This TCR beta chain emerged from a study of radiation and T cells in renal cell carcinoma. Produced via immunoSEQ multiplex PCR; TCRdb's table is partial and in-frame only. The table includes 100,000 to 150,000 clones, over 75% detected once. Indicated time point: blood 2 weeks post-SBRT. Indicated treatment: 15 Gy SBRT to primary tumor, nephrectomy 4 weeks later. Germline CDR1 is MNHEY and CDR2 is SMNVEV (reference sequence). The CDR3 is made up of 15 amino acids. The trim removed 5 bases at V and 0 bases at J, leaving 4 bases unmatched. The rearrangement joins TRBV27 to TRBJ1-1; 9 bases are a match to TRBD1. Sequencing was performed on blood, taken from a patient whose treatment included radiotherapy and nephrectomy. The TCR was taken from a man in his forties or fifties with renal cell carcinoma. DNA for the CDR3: TGTGCCAGCAGTGCCCGGGACAGGGTGAACACTGAAGCTTTCTTT. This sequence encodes CASSARDRVNTEAFF.